A selection of T cell receptor beta chains follows, all from one sample in a study of blood T cells in healthy people across ages. TCRdb re-derived calls from the 5' RACE reads in MiXCR, one entry per CDR3 protein. Of 850,000 to 1,000,000 distinct CDR3 sequences listed, 45% to 60% are singletons. Input material: blood. The receptors stem from a woman in her sixties in good health. Both conserved end residues are part of each CDR3. The order of the fields is CDR3 protein, CDR3 DNA, clone size, D gene, J gene, V gene. D genes are given only for firm matches. Not all rows give a size; the values are once, few, many and, for expanded clones, a class.

CASSSDRDFEQFF,TGTGCCAGCAGTTCGGACAGGGACTTTGAGCAGTTCTTC,NA,TRBD1,TRBJ2-1,TRBV6-1
CASTSRSYEQYF,TGTGCCAGCACCTCTAGGTCCTACGAGCAGTACTTC,many,NA,TRBJ2-7,TRBV6-5
CSVGASSGANVLTF,TGCAGCGTGGGAGCCTCCTCTGGGGCCAACGTCCTGACTTTC,few,NA,TRBJ2-6,TRBV29-1
CASSPGTSGYRVRTDTQYF,TGTGCCAGCAGCCCCGGGACTAGCGGGTACCGCGTCCGGACAGATACGCAGTATTTT,few,TRBD2,TRBJ2-3,TRBV7-9
CASSQDLGQGFTDTQYF,TGCGCCAGCAGCCAAGACTTGGGACAGGGGTTCACAGATACGCAGTATTTT,NA,TRBD1,TRBJ2-3,TRBV4-3
CASSLAPQLAGGPTHEQYF,TGTGCCAGCAGCTTAGCCCCTCAACTAGCGGGAGGGCCGACCCACGAGCAGTACTTC,NA,TRBD2,TRBJ2-7,TRBV7-8
CASSVWNNEQFF,TGTGCCAGCAGCGTATGGAACAATGAGCAGTTCTTC,once,NA,TRBJ2-1,TRBV9
CASSVEGVGETQYF,TGTGCCAGCAGCGTCGAGGGGGTTGGTGAGACCCAGTACTTC,few,NA,TRBJ2-5,TRBV9
CASSLGRTRNSPLHF,TGTGCCAGCAGCTTAGGAAGGACGAGGAATTCACCCCTCCACTTT,few,NA,TRBJ1-6,TRBV7-2
CASSSGRDVRGANVLTF,TGTGCCAGCAGTTCGGGACGGGATGTACGGGGGGCCAACGTCCTGACTTTC,few,NA,TRBJ2-6,TRBV27
CASSYTSGRKQFF,TGTGCCAGCAGTTACACTAGCGGGAGAAAGCAGTTCTTC,few,TRBD2,TRBJ2-1,TRBV6-2/TRBV6-3
CASSLALGSTGYTF,TGTGCCAGCAGTTTAGCACTCGGCAGTACCGGCTACACCTTC,NA,NA,TRBJ1-2,TRBV12-3/TRBV12-4
CASTRGAGRNTDTQYF,TGTGCCAGCACACGAGGGGCCGGGCGGAACACAGATACGCAGTATTTT,NA,NA,TRBJ2-3,TRBV2
CSATTGVRDTQYF,TGCAGTGCTACGACAGGGGTCAGAGATACGCAGTATTTT,few,TRBD1,TRBJ2-3,TRBV20-1
CATSDRNGDTQYF,TGTGCCACCAGTGACAGGAACGGAGATACGCAGTATTTT,NA,NA,TRBJ2-3,TRBV24-1
CASLKLGGRVDGYTF,TGTGCCAGTCTTAAACTGGGTGGCAGGGTTGATGGCTACACCTTC,once,NA,TRBJ1-2,TRBV19
CSGGQRTNEQFF,TGCAGCGGGGGACAGAGAACCAATGAGCAGTTCTTC,few,TRBD1,TRBJ2-1,TRBV29-1
CASSLPTASYEQYF,TGTGCCAGCAGTTTACCGACAGCCAGCTACGAGCAGTACTTC,many,NA,TRBJ2-7,TRBV6-2/TRBV6-3
CASSQDSNYQPQHF,TGCGCCAGCAGCCAAGACTCGAATTATCAGCCCCAGCATTTT,once,NA,TRBJ1-5,TRBV4-1
CASSLIQVQETQYF,TGTGCCAGCAGTTTAATTCAGGTCCAAGAGACCCAGTACTTC,NA,NA,TRBJ2-5,TRBV28
CSANLAGGGTQYF,TGCAGTGCTAACTTGGCGGGAGGTGGGACGCAGTATTTT,NA,TRBD2,TRBJ2-3,TRBV20-1
CASSDRVYSNQPQHF,TGTGCCAGCAGTGATCGAGTTTATAGCAATCAGCCCCAGCATTTT,NA,NA,TRBJ1-5,TRBV2
CSAERGNILRGIQYF,TGCAGTGCTGAGAGGGGAAACATCCTACGAGGGATCCAGTACTTC,NA,NA,TRBJ2-5,TRBV20-1
CASSSWTNNEQFF,TGTGCCAGCAGCAGCTGGACCAACAATGAGCAGTTCTTC,few,NA,TRBJ2-1,TRBV11-2
CSVFGGLVVHNEQFF,TGCAGCGTTTTTGGAGGCCTGGTAGTGCACAATGAGCAGTTCTTC,few,NA,TRBJ2-1,TRBV29-1
CASSPIRGRGFYEQYF,TGCGCCAGCAGCCCTATCCGGGGGCGCGGGTTTTACGAGCAGTACTTC,few,NA,TRBJ2-7,TRBV4-1
CASSFRTGGVGTEAFF,TGTGCCAGCAGTTTTAGGACAGGGGGCGTCGGAACTGAAGCTTTCTTT,once,TRBD1,TRBJ1-1,TRBV27
CASSLLSSGAPEDETQYF,TGTGCCAGCAGCTTATTATCATCGGGAGCGCCAGAGGACGAGACCCAGTACTTC,few,NA,TRBJ2-5,TRBV7-2
CATSDRRKGSETQYF,TGTGCCACCAGTGATCGGAGGAAGGGGTCGGAGACCCAGTACTTC,NA,NA,TRBJ2-5,TRBV24-1
CASSKGAGYSYEQYF,TGTGCCAGCAGCAAAGGGGCAGGATACTCCTACGAGCAGTACTTC,NA,NA,TRBJ2-7,TRBV21-1
CASSQEVKEYLTDTQYF,TGTGCCAGCAGCCAAGAAGTGAAGGAGTACCTCACAGATACGCAGTATTTT,once,NA,TRBJ2-3,TRBV3-1
CASRTGQGVGEQYF,TGTGCCAGCAGAACCGGACAGGGGGTCGGCGAGCAGTACTTC,NA,TRBD1,TRBJ2-7,TRBV28
CASRRSDSSGANVLTF,TGTGCCAGCAGACGCTCGGACAGCTCTGGGGCCAACGTCCTGACTTTC,NA,NA,TRBJ2-6,TRBV6-2/TRBV6-3
CASSSWGLDYEQYF,TGCGCCAGCAGCTCGTGGGGCCTTGACTACGAGCAGTACTTC,NA,NA,TRBJ2-7,TRBV5-1
CASKSMGLKGLAGVINEQFF,TGTGCCAGCAAATCGATGGGACTAAAAGGACTAGCGGGAGTTATCAATGAGCAGTTCTTC,NA,TRBD2,TRBJ2-1,TRBV6-2/TRBV6-3
CASSPRADSSYEQYF,TGTGCCAGCTCACCACGAGCGGACAGTTCCTACGAGCAGTACTTC,NA,NA,TRBJ2-7,TRBV18
CSAKGNTDTQYF,TGCAGTGCTAAGGGAAACACAGATACGCAGTATTTT,few,NA,TRBJ2-3,TRBV20-1
CASSQQAKSEKLFF,TGTGCCAGCAGCCAACAGGCAAAGTCTGAAAAACTGTTTTTT,NA,NA,TRBJ1-4,TRBV16
CASSFEGGRSYEQYF,TGCGCCAGCAGCTTCGAGGGGGGCAGGTCCTACGAGCAGTACTTC,NA,NA,TRBJ2-7,TRBV7-9
CSVGRGAREQYF,TGCAGCGTTGGCCGGGGGGCGAGGGAGCAGTACTTC,NA,NA,TRBJ2-5,TRBV29-1
CASSLISRETQYF,TGCGCCAGCAGCTTAATTAGCCGAGAGACCCAGTACTTC,NA,NA,TRBJ2-5,TRBV5-1
CASSAILAGAASNEQFF,TGTGCCAGCAGCGCCATCCTCGCGGGAGCTGCTAGCAATGAGCAGTTCTTC,few,TRBD2,TRBJ2-1,TRBV9
CASRFGGTTGELFF,TGTGCCAGCAGGTTTGGAGGGACAACCGGGGAGCTGTTTTTT,NA,NA,TRBJ2-2,TRBV27
CASSFNEKYGYTF,TGTGCCAGCAGCTTTAACGAGAAATATGGCTACACCTTC,NA,NA,TRBJ1-2,TRBV13
CASSLGQGHEQFF,TGTGCCAGCAGCTTAGGACAGGGGCATGAGCAGTTCTTC,NA,TRBD1,TRBJ2-1,TRBV11-2
CASTLTDFYGYTF,TGTGCCAGCACCCTGACAGATTTCTATGGCTACACCTTC,NA,NA,TRBJ1-2,TRBV2
CASSLSDRVTNEKLFF,TGTGCCAGCAGCTTAAGTGACAGGGTAACTAATGAAAAACTGTTTTTT,NA,TRBD1,TRBJ1-4,TRBV7-9
CSAPGHISSHEQYF,TGCAGTGCCCCGGGACATATCTCCTCGCATGAGCAGTACTTC,NA,NA,TRBJ2-4,TRBV20-1
CASNADRDDTEAFF,TGTGCTAGCAACGCCGACAGGGACGACACTGAAGCTTTCTTT,NA,TRBD1,TRBJ1-1,TRBV6-2/TRBV6-3
CASRTGKAGANVLTF,TGTGCCAGCAGGACAGGGAAAGCTGGGGCCAACGTCCTGACTTTC,NA,TRBD1,TRBJ2-6,TRBV11-1
CASKTSTGELFF,TGTGCCAGCAAGACTTCCACCGGGGAGCTGTTTTTT,NA,NA,TRBJ2-2,TRBV6-2/TRBV6-3